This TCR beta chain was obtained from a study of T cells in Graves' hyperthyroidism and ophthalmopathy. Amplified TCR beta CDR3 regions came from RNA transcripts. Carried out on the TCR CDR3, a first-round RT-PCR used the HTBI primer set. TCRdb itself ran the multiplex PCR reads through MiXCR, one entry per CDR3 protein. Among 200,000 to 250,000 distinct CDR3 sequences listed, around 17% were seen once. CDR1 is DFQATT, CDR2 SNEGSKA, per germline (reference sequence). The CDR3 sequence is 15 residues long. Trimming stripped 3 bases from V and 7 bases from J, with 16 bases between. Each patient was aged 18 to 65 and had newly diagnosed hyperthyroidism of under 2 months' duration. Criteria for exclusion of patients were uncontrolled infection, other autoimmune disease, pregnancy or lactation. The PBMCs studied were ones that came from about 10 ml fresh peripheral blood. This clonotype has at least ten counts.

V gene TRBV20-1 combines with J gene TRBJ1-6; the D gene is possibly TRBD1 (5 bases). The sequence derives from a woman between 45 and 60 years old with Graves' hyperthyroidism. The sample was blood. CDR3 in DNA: TGCAGTGCTAGGTGGTCGGGGGGAGGGAATTCACCCCTCCACTTT. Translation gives CSARWSGGGNSPLHF.